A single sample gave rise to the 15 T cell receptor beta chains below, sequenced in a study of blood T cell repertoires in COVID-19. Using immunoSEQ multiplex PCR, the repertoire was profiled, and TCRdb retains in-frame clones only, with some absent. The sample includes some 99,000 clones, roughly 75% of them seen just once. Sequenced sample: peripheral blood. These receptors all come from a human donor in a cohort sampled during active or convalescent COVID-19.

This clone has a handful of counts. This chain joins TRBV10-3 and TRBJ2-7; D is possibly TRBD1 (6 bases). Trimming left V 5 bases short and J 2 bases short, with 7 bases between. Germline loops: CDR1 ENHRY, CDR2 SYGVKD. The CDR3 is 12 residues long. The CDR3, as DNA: TGTGCCATCAGTACAGGGCCCTACGAGCAGTACTTC. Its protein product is CAISTGPYEQYF.

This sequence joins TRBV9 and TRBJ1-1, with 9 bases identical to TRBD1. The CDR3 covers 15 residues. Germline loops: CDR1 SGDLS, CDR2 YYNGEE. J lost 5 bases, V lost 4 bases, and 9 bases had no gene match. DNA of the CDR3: TGTGCCAGCAGCTCGTGGACAGGGGAGGGGACTGAAGCTTTCTTT. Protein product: CASSSWTGEGTEAFF.

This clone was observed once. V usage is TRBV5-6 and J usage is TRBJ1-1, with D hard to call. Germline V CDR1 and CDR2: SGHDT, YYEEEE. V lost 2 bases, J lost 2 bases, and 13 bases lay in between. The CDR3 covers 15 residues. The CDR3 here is CASSLTYSPNTEAFF. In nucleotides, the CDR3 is TGTGCCAGCAGCTTAACGTACAGCCCAAACACTGAAGCTTTCTTT. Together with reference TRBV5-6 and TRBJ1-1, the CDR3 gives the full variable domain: DAGVTQSPTHLIKTRGQQVTLRCSPKSGHDTVSWYQQALGQGPQFIFQYYEEEERQRGNFPDRFSGHQFPNYSSELNVNALLLGDSALYLCASSLTYSPNTEAFFGQGTRLTVV.

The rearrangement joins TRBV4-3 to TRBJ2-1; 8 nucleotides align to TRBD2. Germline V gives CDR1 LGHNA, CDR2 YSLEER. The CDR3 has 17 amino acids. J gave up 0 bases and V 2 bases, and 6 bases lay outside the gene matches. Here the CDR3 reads CASSQPALAVSYNEQFF. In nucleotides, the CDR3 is TGCGCCAGCAGCCAACCCGCACTAGCGGTCTCCTACAATGAGCAGTTCTTC.

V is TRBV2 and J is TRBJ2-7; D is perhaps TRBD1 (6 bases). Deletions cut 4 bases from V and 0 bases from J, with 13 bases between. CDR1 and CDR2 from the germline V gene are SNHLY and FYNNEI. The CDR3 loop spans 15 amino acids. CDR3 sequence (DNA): TGTGCCAGCAGTGGAAACAGGGCCCTCTCCTACGAGCAGTACTTC. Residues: CASSGNRALSYEQYF. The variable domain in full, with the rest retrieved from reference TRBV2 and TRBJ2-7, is EPEVTQTPSHQVTQMGQEVILRCVPISNHLYFYWYRQILGQKVEFLVSFYNNEISEKSEIFDDQFSVERPDGSNFTLKIRSTKLEDSAMYFCASSGNRALSYEQYFGPGTRLTVT.

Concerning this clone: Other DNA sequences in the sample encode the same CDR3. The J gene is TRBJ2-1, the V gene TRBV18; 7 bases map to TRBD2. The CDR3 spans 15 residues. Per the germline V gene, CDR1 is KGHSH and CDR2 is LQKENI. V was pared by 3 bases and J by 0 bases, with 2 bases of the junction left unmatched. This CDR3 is CASSPGGSSYNEQFF. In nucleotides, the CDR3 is TGTGCCAGCTCACCGGGCGGGAGCTCCTACAATGAGCAGTTCTTC.

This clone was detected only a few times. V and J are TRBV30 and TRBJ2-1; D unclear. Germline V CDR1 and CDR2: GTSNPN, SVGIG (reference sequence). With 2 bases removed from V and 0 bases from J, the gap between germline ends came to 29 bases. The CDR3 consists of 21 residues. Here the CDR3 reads CAWSTQIGFDTLTISYNEQFF. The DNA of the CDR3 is TGTGCCTGGAGTACCCAAATCGGTTTCGATACGTTAACGATCTCCTACAATGAGCAGTTCTTC.

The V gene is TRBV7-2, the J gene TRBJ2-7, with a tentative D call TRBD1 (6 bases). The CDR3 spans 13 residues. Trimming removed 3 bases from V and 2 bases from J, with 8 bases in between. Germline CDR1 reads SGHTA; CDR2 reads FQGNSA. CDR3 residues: CASSFTGTYEQYF. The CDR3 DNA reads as TGTGCCAGCAGCTTTACAGGGACCTACGAGCAGTACTTC.

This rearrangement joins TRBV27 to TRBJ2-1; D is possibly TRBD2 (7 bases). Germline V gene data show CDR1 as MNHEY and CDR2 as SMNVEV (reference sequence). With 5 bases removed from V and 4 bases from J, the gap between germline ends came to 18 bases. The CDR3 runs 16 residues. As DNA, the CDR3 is TGTGCCAGCAGTAGAGGGGGGGGACTTAATTACAATGAGCAGTTCTTC. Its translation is CASSRGGGLNYNEQFF.

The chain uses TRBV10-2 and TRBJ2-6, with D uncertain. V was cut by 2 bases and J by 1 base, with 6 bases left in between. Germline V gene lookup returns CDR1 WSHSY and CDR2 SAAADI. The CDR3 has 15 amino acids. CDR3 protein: CASSEPRSGANVLTF. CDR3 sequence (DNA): TGCGCCAGCAGTGAGCCCAGGTCTGGGGCCAACGTCCTGACTTTC.

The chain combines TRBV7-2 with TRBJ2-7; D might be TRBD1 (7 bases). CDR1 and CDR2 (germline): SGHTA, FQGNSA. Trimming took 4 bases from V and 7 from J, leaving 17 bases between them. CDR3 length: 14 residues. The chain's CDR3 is CASSYTGGGREQYF. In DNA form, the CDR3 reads TGTGCCAGCAGCTATACTGGAGGGGGCCGGGAGCAGTACTTC. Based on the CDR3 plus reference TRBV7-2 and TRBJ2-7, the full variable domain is GAGVSQSPSNKVTEKGKDVELRCDPISGHTALYWYRQSLGQGLEFLIYFQGNSAPDKSGLPSDRFSAERTGGSVSTLTIQRTQQEDSAVYLCASSYTGGGREQYFGPGTRLTVT.

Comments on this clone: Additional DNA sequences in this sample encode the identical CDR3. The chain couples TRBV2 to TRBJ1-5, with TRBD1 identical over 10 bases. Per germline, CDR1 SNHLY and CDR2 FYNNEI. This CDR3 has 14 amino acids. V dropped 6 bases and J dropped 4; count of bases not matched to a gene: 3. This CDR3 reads CASRRDRGNQPQHF. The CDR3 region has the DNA TGTGCCAGCAGGAGGGACAGGGGTAATCAGCCCCAGCATTTT.

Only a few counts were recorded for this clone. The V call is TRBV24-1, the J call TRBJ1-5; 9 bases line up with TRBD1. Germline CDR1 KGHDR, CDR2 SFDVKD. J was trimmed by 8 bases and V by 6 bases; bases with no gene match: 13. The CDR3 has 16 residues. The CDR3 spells CATSPGTGSGLEPQHF. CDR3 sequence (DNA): TGTGCCACCAGTCCCGGGACAGGGTCAGGGTTAGAGCCCCAGCATTTT.

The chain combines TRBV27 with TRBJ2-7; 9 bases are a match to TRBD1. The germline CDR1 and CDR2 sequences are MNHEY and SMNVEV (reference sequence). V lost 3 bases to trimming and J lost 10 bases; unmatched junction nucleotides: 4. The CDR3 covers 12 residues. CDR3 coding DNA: TGTGCCAGCAGTTTGGGACAGGGAACCCAGTACTTC. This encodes CASSLGQGTQYF.

CDR3 region: CASSYTYAGTGVGETQYF. CDR3 in DNA: TGTGCCAGCAGTTATACCTACGCCGGGACAGGGGTGGGCGAGACCCAGTACTTC. This chain connects TRBV6-2 or TRBV6-3 to TRBJ2-5; the match to TRBD1 covers 10 bases. Germline lookup yields CDR1 MNHEY and CDR2 SVGEGT. With 3 bases clipped from V and 5 bases from J, the junction kept 15 bases outside the gene matches. The CDR3 loop spans 18 amino acids.